What follows are 22 T cell receptor beta chains derived from one specimen sequenced in a study of CD8 T cells in ankylosing spondylitis. TCRdb analysed the 5' RACE reads with MiXCR anew, one entry per CDR3 protein. Of fewer than 350,000 distinct CDR3 sequences in the sample, around 10% are singletons; the top ten hold roughly a tenth. Material for sequencing was blood, either unsorted or a sorted T cell fraction (not recorded which). These receptors were taken from a female donor with ankylosing spondylitis or in good health (not recorded which).

This clonotype was counted at least ten times. The V call is TRBV4-1, the J call TRBJ2-1; possible D gene TRBD2, 5 bases. CDR3 length: 15 amino acids. Germline CDR1 MGHRA, CDR2 YSYEKL. With 4 bases removed from V and 8 bases from J, the gap between germline ends came to 18 bases. The CDR3 is CASSLPGTRYDEQFF. CDR3 DNA sequence: TGCGCCAGCAGCCTTCCGGGCACTAGATACGATGAGCAGTTCTTC.

This clonotype was counted at least ten times. The CDR3 DNA reads as TGCAGTGCTAGACTTCTTAATGAAAAACTGTTTTTT. Its protein is CSARLLNEKLFF. This chain uses TRBV20-1 with TRBJ1-4; D not certain. The V and J ends lost 2 bases and 4 bases respectively, with 5 bases between them. The CDR3 consists of 12 residues. Germline CDR1 is DFQATT and CDR2 is SNEGSKA (reference sequence).

This clonotype came up many times. The chain recombines TRBV7-6 with TRBJ1-6, with 7 bases that match TRBD1. CDR3 length: 17 amino acids. Germline CDR1 is SGHVS and CDR2 is FNYEAQ. With V trimmed by 1 base and J by 5 bases, 8 bases remained unmatched. CDR3 amino acids: CASSLGSRTGDNSPLHF. The CDR3 DNA follows: TGTGCCAGCAGCTTAGGTAGTCGGACAGGAGATAATTCACCCCTCCACTTT.

This clonotype was detected many times. V gene TRBV20-1 combines with J gene TRBJ1-1; TRBD1 matches at 7 bases. The junction had 10 bases not matched to a gene; V was cut back by 3 bases and J by 3 bases. This CDR3 region has 15 residues. Germline V gene lookup returns CDR1 DFQATT and CDR2 SNEGSKA (reference sequence). CDR3 loop: CSASLGGARDTEAFF. The CDR3 coding sequence is TGCAGTGCTAGTTTAGGGGGCGCGAGGGACACTGAAGCTTTCTTT.

This clonotype occurred a few times. V is TRBV7-2 and J is TRBJ1-3; 7 bases fit TRBD1. V lost 0 bases and J lost 4; bases outside the gene matches: 6. Germline CDR1 and CDR2: SGHTA and FQGNSA. CDR3 length: 16 residues. The CDR3 region is CASSLAQAGGGNTIYF. The CDR3 DNA is TGTGCCAGCAGCTTAGCGCAGGCAGGGGGAGGAAACACCATATATTTT.

This clonotype was observed many times. V is TRBV5-1 and J is TRBJ2-7; tentatively, D is TRBD2 (6 bases). The CDR3 spans 16 residues. V was cut by 3 bases and J by 5 bases, with 21 bases left in between. Looked up from germline, CDR1 is SGHRS and CDR2 is YFSETQ. CDR3 sequence reads: CASSSSGGNARNEQYF. CDR3 bases: TGCGCCAGCAGCTCCTCCGGCGGGAACGCAAGGAACGAGCAGTACTTC.

In this sample, this clonotype turned up many times. V gene TRBV6-5 combines with J gene TRBJ1-1; D is perhaps TRBD1 (6 bases). The germline V and J ends were trimmed by 2 bases and 3 bases, with 19 bases remaining between them. Germline V CDR1 and CDR2: MNHEY, SVGAGI. The CDR3 is made up of 17 amino acids. CDR3 loop: CASSYNGGLTGYTEAFF. CDR3 nucleotides: TGTGCCAGCAGTTACAACGGGGGCCTAACAGGGTACACTGAAGCTTTCTTT.

Ten or more counts support this clonotype. The junction and the germline gene differ at one end; a read error may be behind it. This chain connects TRBV7-2 to TRBJ1-2; maybe TRBD1 (5 bases). The CDR3 totals 13 residues. Germline CDR1 reads SGHTA; CDR2 reads FQGNSA. The CDR3 is CASSAGTRYGHTF. CDR3 bases: TGTGCCAGCAGCGCCGGGACCCGCTATGGCCACACCTTC.

The CDR3 DNA reads as TGTGCCAGCAGTTTCGGGCGCAACATTCAGTACTTC. It yields the protein CASSFGRNIQYF. J is TRBJ2-4 and V is TRBV28, with D uncertain. The CDR3 has 12 amino acids. Trimming left V 3 bases short and J 7 bases short, with 7 bases between. Germline V gene data show CDR1 as MDHEN and CDR2 as SYDVKM. The full variable domain, in which reference TRBV28 and TRBJ2-4 provide the parts outside the CDR3, is DVKVTQSSRYLVKRTGEKVFLECVQDMDHENMFWYRQDPGLGLRLIYFSYDVKMKEKGDIPEGYSVSREKKERFSLILESASTNQTSMYLCASSFGRNIQYFGAGTRLSVL.

This clonotype was seen ten or more times. This chain uses TRBV7-9 with TRBJ2-3, with 7 bases fitting TRBD1. Trimming took 7 bases from V and 0 from J; bases not matched to a gene: 4. Germline V gene lookup returns CDR1 SEHNR and CDR2 FQNEAQ (reference sequence). This CDR3 comprises 14 residues. CDR3 in DNA: TGTGCCAGCACTCGGGACAGTAGCACAGATACGCAGTATTTT. Its translation: CASTRDSSTDTQYF.

This clonotype showed up many times. The chain has TRBV7-3 and TRBJ2-1, with TRBD2 matching 12 bases. Unmatched junction bases numbered 6, after V lost 5 bases and J lost 7 bases. Germline CDR1 is SGHTA and CDR2 is FQGTGA. The CDR3 has 15 amino acids. CDR3: CASSPSGGAKNEQFF. The CDR3 DNA follows: TGTGCCAGCAGCCCTAGCGGGGGGGCCAAAAATGAGCAGTTCTTC.

This rearrangement joins TRBV20-1 to TRBJ2-7, with 8 positions matching TRBD1. Germline loops: CDR1 DFQATT, CDR2 SNEGSKA (reference sequence). CDR3 length: 16 amino acids. The V segment lost 2 bases and the J segment 0 bases; nucleotides outside the gene matches: 9. CDR3 sequence: CSARPRDRSFSYEQYF. In nucleotides, the CDR3 is TGCAGTGCTAGACCCCGGGACAGGTCTTTCTCCTACGAGCAGTACTTC.

This clonotype came up many times. The chain recombines TRBV5-1 with TRBJ2-1, with D possibly matching TRBD2 (5 bases). The CDR3 has 15 amino acids. The germline V and J ends were trimmed by 1 base and 4 bases, with 12 bases remaining between them. Germline V CDR1 and CDR2: SGHRS, YFSETQ. The chain's CDR3 is CASSLNLARYNEQFF. The CDR3, as DNA: TGCGCCAGCAGCTTGAATCTAGCCCGATACAATGAGCAGTTCTTC. The complete variable domain, with remaining parts taken from reference TRBV5-1 and TRBJ2-1, reads KAGVTQTPRYLIKTRGQQVTLSCSPISGHRSVSWYQQTPGQGLQFLFEYFSETQRNKGNFPGRFSGRQFSNSRSEMNVSTLELGDSALYLCASSLNLARYNEQFFGPGTRLTVL.

V and J are TRBV3-1 and TRBJ2-1; TRBD2 aligns across 7 bases. J gave up 3 bases and V 7 bases, and 15 bases lay outside the gene matches. Germline V gives CDR1 LGHDT, CDR2 YNNKEL (reference sequence). CDR3 size: 17 residues. For the CDR3, the DNA is TGTGCCAGCACCACCAATCCCGGCCAGCGGGACTACAATGAGCAGTTCTTC. It specifies CASTTNPGQRDYNEQFF.

This clonotype was seen ten or more times. The gene calls are TRBV5-6 and TRBJ2-3; possibly TRBD2 for D (5 bases). The germline gives CDR1 SGHDT, CDR2 YYEEEE. The CDR3 has 13 amino acids. Trimming pared 0 bases from V and 15 bases from J, leaving 17 bases between. As DNA, the CDR3 is TGTGCCAGCAGCTTGGTAACCGGGGTACGGCTTTATTTT. Protein product: CASSLVTGVRLYF.

The table lists this clonotype with many counts. This chain joins TRBV6-2 or TRBV6-3 and TRBJ1-1; tentatively, D is TRBD1 (6 bases). The ends were cut back, 5 bases at V and 6 bases at J, with 10 bases in the middle. Germline V CDR1 and CDR2: MNHEY, SVGEGT. The CDR3 covers 12 residues. Written as DNA, the CDR3 is TGTGCCAGCAGTCAGGGGTGGTCTGAAGCTTTCTTT. Amino acid sequence: CASSQGWSEAFF.

The sample holds many counts of this clonotype. The chain couples TRBV14 to TRBJ2-1; maybe TRBD2 (6 bases). This CDR3 has 13 residues. Germline V gene sequence: CDR1 SGHDN, CDR2 FVKESK. The V end lost 3 bases, the J end lost 12 bases, and 15 bases lay between the germline ends. The CDR3 bases are TGTGCCAGCAGCCAGTCCGGTCGGGGGTCGCAGTTCTTC. It translates to CASSQSGRGSQFF. Using reference TRBV14 and TRBJ2-1 for the parts outside the CDR3, the full variable domain is EAGVTQFPSHSVIEKGQTVTLRCDPISGHDNLYWYRRVMGKEIKFLLHFVKESKQDESGMPNNRFLAERTGGTYSTLKVQPAELEDSGVYFCASSQSGRGSQFFGPGTRLTVL.

This clonotype showed up many times. V gene TRBV20-1 combines with J gene TRBJ2-1, with D uncertain. Per the germline V gene, CDR1 is DFQATT and CDR2 is SNEGSKA (reference sequence). The CDR3 sequence is 13 residues long. V dropped 3 bases and J dropped 6 bases, with 12 bases sitting between them. The CDR3, as DNA: TGCAGTGCTAGTGGATTTTTGGGCAATGAGCAGTTCTTC. Its protein product is CSASGFLGNEQFF.

This clonotype was seen many times. The J gene is TRBJ2-3, the V gene TRBV5-1; D is possibly TRBD1 (6 bases). CDR1 and CDR2 from the germline V gene are SGHRS and YFSETQ. This CDR3 comprises 15 residues. Trimming shortened V by 3 bases and J by 4 bases, and 15 bases separated the two germline ends. The CDR3 bases are TGCGCCAGCAGCTGGACTGGACAGACCTCAGATACGCAGTATTTT. Protein: CASSWTGQTSDTQYF.

In this sample, this clonotype turned up many times. The CDR3 region has the DNA TGTGCCAGCACCCCAGGACAGGGGGGAACTGAAGCTTTCTTT. Protein sequence: CASTPGQGGTEAFF. The rearrangement joins TRBV7-8 to TRBJ1-1, with TRBD1 matching over 10 bases. Germline assignment: CDR1 SGHVS and CDR2 FQNEAQ. The trim removed 7 bases at V and 5 bases at J, leaving 7 bases unmatched. There are 14 residues in the CDR3.

This clonotype was observed many times. The CDR3 bases are TGCAGCGTTGAAGCGGGCAGCGGCACAGATACGCAGTATTTT. It yields the protein CSVEAGSGTDTQYF. The chain joins TRBV29-1 to TRBJ2-3; D ambiguous. CDR1 and CDR2 (germline): SQVTM, ANQGSEA. This CDR3 has 14 amino acids. Trimming took off 1 base at V and 1 base at J, with 9 bases between the two ends.

This clonotype has at least ten counts. V gene TRBV20-1 combines with J gene TRBJ1-2; D gene ambiguous. Deletions cut 6 bases from V and 2 bases from J, with 13 bases between. Looked up from germline, CDR1 is DFQATT and CDR2 is SNEGSKA (reference sequence). The CDR3 is 13 residues long. CDR3 sequence: CSATRRENYGYTF. The CDR3 coding sequence is TGCAGTGCCACCCGTCGGGAGAACTATGGCTACACCTTC.